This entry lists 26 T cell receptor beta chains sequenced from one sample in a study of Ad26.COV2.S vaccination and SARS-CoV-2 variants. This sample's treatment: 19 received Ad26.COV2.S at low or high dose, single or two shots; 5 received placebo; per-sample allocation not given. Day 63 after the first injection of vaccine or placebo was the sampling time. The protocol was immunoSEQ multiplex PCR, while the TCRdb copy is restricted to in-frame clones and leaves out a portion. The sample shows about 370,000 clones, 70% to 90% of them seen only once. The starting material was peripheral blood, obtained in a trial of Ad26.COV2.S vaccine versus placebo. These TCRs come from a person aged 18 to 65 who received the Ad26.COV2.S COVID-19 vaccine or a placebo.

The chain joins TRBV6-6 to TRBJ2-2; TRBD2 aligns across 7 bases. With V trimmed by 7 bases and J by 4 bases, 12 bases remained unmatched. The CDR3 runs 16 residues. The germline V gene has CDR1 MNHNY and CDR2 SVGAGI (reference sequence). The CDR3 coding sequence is TGTGCCAGCAATCCTGGGGGGGGAGAGGGCACCGGGGAGCTGTTTTTT. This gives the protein CASNPGGGEGTGELFF.

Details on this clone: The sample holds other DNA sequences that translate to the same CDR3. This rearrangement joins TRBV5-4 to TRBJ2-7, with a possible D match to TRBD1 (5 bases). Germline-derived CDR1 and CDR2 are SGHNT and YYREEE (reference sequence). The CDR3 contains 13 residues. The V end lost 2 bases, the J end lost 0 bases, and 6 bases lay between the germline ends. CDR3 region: CASSLTGSYEQYF. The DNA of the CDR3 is TGTGCCAGCAGCTTAACAGGCTCCTACGAGCAGTACTTC.

The CDR3 DNA reads as TGTGCCAGCAGTTTCTACTCGAGCCCGAACACCGGGGAGCTGTTTTTT. Amino acid sequence: CASSFYSSPNTGELFF. The rearrangement links TRBV6-5 to TRBJ2-2; no definite D call. V lost 4 bases and J 0 bases, leaving 12 bases between the germline ends. Germline V gives CDR1 MNHEY, CDR2 SVGAGI. This CDR3 region has 16 residues.

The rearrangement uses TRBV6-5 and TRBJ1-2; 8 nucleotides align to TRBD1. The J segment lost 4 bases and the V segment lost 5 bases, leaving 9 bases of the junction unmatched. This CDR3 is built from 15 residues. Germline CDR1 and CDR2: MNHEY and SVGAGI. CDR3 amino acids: CASSPRDGTGYGYTF. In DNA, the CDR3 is TGTGCCAGCAGTCCTAGAGATGGGACAGGCTATGGCTACACCTTC.

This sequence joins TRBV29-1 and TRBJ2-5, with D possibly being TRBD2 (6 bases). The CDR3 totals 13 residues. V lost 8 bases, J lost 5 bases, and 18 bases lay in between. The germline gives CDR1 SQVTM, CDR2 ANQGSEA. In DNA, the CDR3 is TGCAGCCTCGCCTTGACTAGTTGGGAGACCCAGTACTTC. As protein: CSLALTSWETQYF.

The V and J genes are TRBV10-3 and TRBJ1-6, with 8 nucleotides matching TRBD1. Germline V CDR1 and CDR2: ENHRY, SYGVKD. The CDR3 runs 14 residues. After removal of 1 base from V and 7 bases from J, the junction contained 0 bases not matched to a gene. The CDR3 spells CAISEWTGNSPLHF. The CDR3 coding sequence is TGTGCCATCAGTGAGTGGACAGGGAATTCACCCCTCCACTTT.

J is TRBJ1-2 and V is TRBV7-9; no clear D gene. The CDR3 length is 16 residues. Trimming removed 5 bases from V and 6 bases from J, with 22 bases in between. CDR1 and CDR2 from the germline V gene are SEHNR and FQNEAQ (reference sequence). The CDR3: CASSHSQAIRPHGYTF. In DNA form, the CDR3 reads TGTGCCAGCAGCCATTCTCAAGCCATCCGTCCTCATGGCTACACCTTC.

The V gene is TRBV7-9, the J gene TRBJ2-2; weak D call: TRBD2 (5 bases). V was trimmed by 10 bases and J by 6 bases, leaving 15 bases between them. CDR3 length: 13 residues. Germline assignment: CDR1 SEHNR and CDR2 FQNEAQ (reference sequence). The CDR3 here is CAIRPGGAGELFF. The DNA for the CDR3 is TGTGCCATTCGGCCCGGAGGCGCCGGGGAGCTGTTTTTT.

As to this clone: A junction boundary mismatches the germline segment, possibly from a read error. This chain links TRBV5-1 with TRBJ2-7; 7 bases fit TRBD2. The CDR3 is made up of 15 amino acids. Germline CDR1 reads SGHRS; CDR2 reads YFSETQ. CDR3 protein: CASTLGGGVDYEQYF. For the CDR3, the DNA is TGCGCCAGCACCTTGGGGGGGGGAGTTGACTACGAGCAGTACTTC. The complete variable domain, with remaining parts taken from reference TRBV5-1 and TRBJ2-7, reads KAGVTQTPRYLIKTRGQQVTLSCSPISGHRSVSWYQQTPGQGLQFLFEYFSETQRNKGNFPGRFSGRQFSNSRSEMNVSTLELGDSALYLCASTLGGGVDYEQYFGPGTRLTVT.

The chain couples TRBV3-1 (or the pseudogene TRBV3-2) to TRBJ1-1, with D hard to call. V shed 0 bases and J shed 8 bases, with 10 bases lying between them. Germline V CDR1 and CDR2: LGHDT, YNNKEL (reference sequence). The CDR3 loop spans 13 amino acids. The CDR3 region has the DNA TGTGCCAGCAGCCAAGATATTGGGCCCGAAGCTTTCTTT. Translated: CASSQDIGPEAFF.

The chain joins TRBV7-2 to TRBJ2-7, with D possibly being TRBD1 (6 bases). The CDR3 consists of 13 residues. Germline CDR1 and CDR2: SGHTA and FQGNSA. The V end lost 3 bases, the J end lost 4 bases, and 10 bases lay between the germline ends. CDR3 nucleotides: TGTGCCAGCAGCTTGTCAGGGGAGTACGAGCAGTACTTC. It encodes CASSLSGEYEQYF.

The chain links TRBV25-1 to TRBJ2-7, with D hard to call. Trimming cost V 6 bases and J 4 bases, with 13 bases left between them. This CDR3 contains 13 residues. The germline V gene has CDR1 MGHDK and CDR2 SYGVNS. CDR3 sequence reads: CASRALLGYEQYF. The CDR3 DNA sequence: TGTGCCAGCAGAGCGTTACTGGGATACGAGCAGTACTTC.

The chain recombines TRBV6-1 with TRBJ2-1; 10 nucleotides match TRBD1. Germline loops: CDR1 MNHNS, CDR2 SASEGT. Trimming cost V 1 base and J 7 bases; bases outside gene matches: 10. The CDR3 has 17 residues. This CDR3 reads CASSEDLGQGFHNEQFF. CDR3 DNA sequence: TGTGCCAGCAGTGAAGACTTGGGACAGGGGTTTCATAATGAGCAGTTCTTC.

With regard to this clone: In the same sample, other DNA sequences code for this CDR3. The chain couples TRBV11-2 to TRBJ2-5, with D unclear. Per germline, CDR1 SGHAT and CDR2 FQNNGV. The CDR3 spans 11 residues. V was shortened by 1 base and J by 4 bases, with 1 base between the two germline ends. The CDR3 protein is CASSLGETQYF. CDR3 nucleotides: TGTGCCAGCAGCTTAGGAGAGACCCAGTACTTC.

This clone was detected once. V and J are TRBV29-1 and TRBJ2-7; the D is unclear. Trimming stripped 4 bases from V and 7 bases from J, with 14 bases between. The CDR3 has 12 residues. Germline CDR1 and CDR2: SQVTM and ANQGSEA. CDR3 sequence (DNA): TGCAGCGTTGGCCTGTACGGTGGGGAGCAGTACTTC. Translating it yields CSVGLYGGEQYF.

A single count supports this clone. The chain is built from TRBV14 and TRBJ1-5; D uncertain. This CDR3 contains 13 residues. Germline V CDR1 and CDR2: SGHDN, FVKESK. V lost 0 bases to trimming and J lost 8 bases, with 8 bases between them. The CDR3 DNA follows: TGTGCCAGCAGCCAAGATAGTTGGGAGCCCCAGCATTTT. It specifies CASSQDSWEPQHF. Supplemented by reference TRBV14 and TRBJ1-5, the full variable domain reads EAGVTQFPSHSVIEKGQTVTLRCDPISGHDNLYWYRRVMGKEIKFLLHFVKESKQDESGMPNNRFLAERTGGTYSTLKVQPAELEDSGVYFCASSQDSWEPQHFGDGTRLSIL.

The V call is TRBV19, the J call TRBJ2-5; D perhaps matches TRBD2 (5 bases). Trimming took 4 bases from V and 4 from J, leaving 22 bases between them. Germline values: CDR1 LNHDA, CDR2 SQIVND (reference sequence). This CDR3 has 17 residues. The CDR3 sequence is CASSRTPEGITGETQYF. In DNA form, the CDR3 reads TGTGCCAGTAGTAGGACTCCCGAGGGCATTACGGGAGAGACCCAGTACTTC.

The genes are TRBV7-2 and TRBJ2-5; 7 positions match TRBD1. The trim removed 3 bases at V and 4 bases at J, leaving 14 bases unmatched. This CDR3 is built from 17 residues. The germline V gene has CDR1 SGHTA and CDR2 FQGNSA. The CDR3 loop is CASSFLSGVNRGETQYF. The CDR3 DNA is TGTGCCAGCAGCTTCCTGTCTGGGGTCAACAGGGGAGAGACCCAGTACTTC.

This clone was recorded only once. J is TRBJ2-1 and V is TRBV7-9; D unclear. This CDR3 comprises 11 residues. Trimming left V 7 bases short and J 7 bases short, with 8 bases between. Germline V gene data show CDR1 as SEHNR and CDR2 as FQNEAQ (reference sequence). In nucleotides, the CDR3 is TGTGCCAGCACAACAATAAATGAGCAGTTCTTC. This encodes CASTTINEQFF.

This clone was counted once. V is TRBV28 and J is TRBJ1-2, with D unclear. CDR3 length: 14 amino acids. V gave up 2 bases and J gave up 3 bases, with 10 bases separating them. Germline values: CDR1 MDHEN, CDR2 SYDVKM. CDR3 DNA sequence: TGTGCCAGCAGTTTAGGGGTAATGGACTATGGCTACACCTTC. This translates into CASSLGVMDYGYTF.

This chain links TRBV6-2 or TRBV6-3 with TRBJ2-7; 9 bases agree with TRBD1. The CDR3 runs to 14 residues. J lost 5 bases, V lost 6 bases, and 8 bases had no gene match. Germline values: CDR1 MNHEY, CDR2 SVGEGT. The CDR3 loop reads CASSWTGDIHEQYF. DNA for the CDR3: TGTGCCAGCAGCTGGACAGGGGACATCCACGAGCAGTACTTC.

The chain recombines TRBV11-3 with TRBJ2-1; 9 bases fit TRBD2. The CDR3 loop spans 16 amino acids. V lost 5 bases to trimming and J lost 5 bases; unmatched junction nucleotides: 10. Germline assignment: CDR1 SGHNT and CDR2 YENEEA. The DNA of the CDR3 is TGTGCCAGCAGCCCCGGAGTAGCGGGGGAAAACAATGAGCAGTTCTTC. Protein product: CASSPGVAGENNEQFF.

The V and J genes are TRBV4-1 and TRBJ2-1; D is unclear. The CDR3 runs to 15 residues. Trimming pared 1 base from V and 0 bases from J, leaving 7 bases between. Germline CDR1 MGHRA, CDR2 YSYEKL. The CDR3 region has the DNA TGCGCCAGCAGCCAAGGTGGGGACTCCTACAATGAGCAGTTCTTC. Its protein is CASSQGGDSYNEQFF.

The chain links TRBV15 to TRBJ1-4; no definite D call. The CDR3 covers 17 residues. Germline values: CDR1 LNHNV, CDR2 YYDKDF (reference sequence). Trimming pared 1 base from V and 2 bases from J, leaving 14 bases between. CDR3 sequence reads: CATSRGAATGTNEKLFF. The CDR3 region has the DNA TGTGCCACCAGCAGAGGGGCAGCTACTGGGACTAATGAAAAACTGTTTTTT. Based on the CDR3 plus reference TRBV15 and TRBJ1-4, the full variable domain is DAMVIQNPRYQVTQFGKPVTLSCSQTLNHNVMYWYQQKSSQAPKLLFHYYDKDFNNEADTPDNFQSRRPNTSFCFLDIRSPGLGDTAMYLCATSRGAATGTNEKLFFGSGTQLSVL.

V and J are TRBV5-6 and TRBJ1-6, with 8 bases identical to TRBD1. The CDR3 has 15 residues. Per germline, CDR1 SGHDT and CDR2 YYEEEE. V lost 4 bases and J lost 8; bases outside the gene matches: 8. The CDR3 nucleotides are TGTGCCAGCAGCAACAGGGGGATTCGGGATTCACCCCTCCACTTT. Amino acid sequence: CASSNRGIRDSPLHF.

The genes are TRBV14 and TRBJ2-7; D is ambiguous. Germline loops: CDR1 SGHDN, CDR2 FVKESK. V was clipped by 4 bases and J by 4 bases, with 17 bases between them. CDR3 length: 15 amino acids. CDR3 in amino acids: CASSPQGWYRYEQYF. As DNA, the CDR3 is TGTGCCAGCAGCCCGCAAGGGTGGTATCGTTACGAGCAGTACTTC.